This T cell receptor (beta chain) was captured by sequencing in a study of T cell repertoires in cytomegalovirus infection (dated by TCRdb to the late 2010s). Concerning the study at large: Recently identified HLA-C-restricted CMV epitopes, whose presentation resists viral immunomodulation, were targeted by peptide stimulations together with well-studied HLA-B-restricted epitopes. Donor HLA type was relevant to the analysis, as public TCR beta signatures indicated carriage of CMV infection together with the matching HLA type. Findings and caveats that apply to the study as a whole: Cumulative frequency of public TCR beta family members discriminated carriers of CMV infection plus the relevant HLA type in this cohort and an independent 352-donor cohort. The ex vivo response was dominated by HLA-C-restricted CMV-specific TCR beta clonotypes, which also provided the single most frequent clonotype in two of eight donors.

Sequenced on an Illumina HiSeq 1500. Through fastp at Q25 and MiXCR, TCRdb rebuilt clones from the public reads, retaining in-frame beta chains. CDR3 protein sequences are deduplicated, and each keeps its most common genes and DNA. This sample has about 470,000 distinct CDR3 sequences in its table, and about 42% of those were observed once. The leading ten clones occupy around 45% of the sample. The treatment or condition label for this specimen denotes: in vitro stimulation with specific CMV peptide epitopes to enrich CMV-specific T cells. The CDR3 numbers 14 residues from cysteine through phenylalanine. The DNA shown is the 42-base CDR3, in frame from base 1. V is reduced by 7 bases and J by 3 bases, leaving a spacing of 10 bases between them. Reading the germline V gene gives CDR1 MNHEY and CDR2 SVGAGI. This clonotype was seen more than once but under ten times. Its target antigen remains unknown. No qualities accompany the bases; no much larger clone lies one base away.

The sequence is built from TRBV6-5 and TRBJ1-6; TRBD1 might be the D gene, on 5 matching bases. This clonotype was sampled from a human donor in good health (CMV status not recorded). Some clones in this sample may be carry-over from other donors' samples. The material was cultured PBMCs, obtained from culture after CMV antigen stimulation. The sequence in DNA is TGTGCCAGCAATAGGGGTAACTATAATTCACCCCTCCACTTT. Protein translation: CASNRGNYNSPLHF.